This entry features one TCR beta chain sequence. Antigen: not known. The data derive from a study of beta chain features in type 1 diabetes. Study as a whole: The study found patients and healthy donors alike in age, gender and cell yields. Study-wide findings and caveats: Moderately but significantly shorter TCRB CDR3s were found in Type 1 diabetes patients in all four CD4+ subsets. The analysis here could not establish whether HLA type shapes TCRB rearrangement.

The authors reverse transcribed all of the isolated RNA, so sequencing captured expressed TCRB transcripts. The average read count of naive, central memory and regulatory T cell samples was around 3.8 million. Some clones are missing from TCRdb's copy, which holds only in-frame ones; the method was immunoSEQ multiplex PCR. The repertoire holds some 660,000 clones, with about 14% as singletons. There was one heparinised blood draw per donor, averaging approximately 120 mL. Germline V CDR1 and CDR2: MDHEN, SYDVKM. V was shortened by 6 bases and J by 1 base, with 21 bases between the two germline ends. The CDR3 length is 17 residues.

The sequenced sample was naive CD4+ T cells from blood. This sequence joins TRBV28 and TRBJ1-2, with unresolved D. The sequence came from a man younger than 35 with type 1 diabetes. CDR3 residues: CASSPPDPDGVNYGYTF. The CDR3 nucleotides are TGTGCCAGCAGCCCCCCGGACCCGGACGGTGTTAACTATGGCTACACCTTC.